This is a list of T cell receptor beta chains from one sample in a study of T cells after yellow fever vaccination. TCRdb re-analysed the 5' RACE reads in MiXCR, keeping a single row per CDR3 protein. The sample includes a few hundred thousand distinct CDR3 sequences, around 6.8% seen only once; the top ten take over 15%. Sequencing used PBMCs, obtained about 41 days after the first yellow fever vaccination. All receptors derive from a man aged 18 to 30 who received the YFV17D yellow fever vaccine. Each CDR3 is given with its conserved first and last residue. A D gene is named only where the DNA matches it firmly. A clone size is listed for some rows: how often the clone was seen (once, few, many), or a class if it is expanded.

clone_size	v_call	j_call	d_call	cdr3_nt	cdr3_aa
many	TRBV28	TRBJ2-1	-	TGTGCCAGCAGTTTACTCTCAGGGAACAGATACAATGAGCAGTTCTTC	CASSLLSGNRYNEQFF
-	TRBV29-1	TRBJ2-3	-	TGCAGCGTTGGGGGAATAGGGACCGAACGGTATTTT	CSVGGIGTERYF
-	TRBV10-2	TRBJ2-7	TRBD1	TGCGCCAGCAGTGACTACTTAGGGCCTTCAGGGGGCCAGCCCTACGAGCAGTACTTC	CASSDYLGPSGGQPYEQYF
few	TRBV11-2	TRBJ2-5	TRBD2	TGTGCCAGCAGACGAGGGACTAGCGGGGGGGCCAGGGTACGGGAGACCCAGTACTTC	CASRRGTSGGARVRETQYF
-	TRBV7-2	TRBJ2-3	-	TGTGCCAGCAGCTTTCAGCTAGCCTACACAGATACGCAGTATTTT	CASSFQLAYTDTQYF
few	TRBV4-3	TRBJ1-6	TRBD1	TGCGCCAGCAGCCCCCAAACCGGGACAGGGACCAGCTCCTATAATTCACCCCTCCACTTT	CASSPQTGTGTSSYNSPLHF
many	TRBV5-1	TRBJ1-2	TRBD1	TGCGCCAGCAGCTTGCAGGGGGAGAACTATGGCTACACCTTC	CASSLQGENYGYTF
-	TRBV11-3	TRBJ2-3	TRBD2	TGTGCCAGCAGCCAAAGGGGCAGGGACTACGAACGGGCCCACCGGGGAGATACGCAGTATTTT	CASSQRGRDYERAHRGDTQYF
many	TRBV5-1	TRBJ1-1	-	TGCGCCAGCAGCTCCGGACAGCCGAACACTGAAGCTTTCTTT	CASSSGQPNTEAFF
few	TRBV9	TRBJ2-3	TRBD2	TGTGCCAGCAGCACCACGACTAGCTTAGATACGCAGTATTTT	CASSTTTSLDTQYF
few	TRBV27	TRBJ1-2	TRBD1	TGTGCCAGCAGTCCGGACAGGAATGGCTACACCTTC	CASSPDRNGYTF
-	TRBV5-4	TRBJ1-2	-	TGTGCCAGCAGCTACCGGGGGACGAGAGGCTACACCTTC	CASSYRGTRGYTF
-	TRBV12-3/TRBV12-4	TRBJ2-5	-	TGTGCCAGCAGTGGGGCGGGTGGTGAGACCCAGTACTTC	CASSGAGGETQYF
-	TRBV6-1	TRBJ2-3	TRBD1	TGTGCCAGCCGGGACAGGGTCACAGATACGCAGTATTTT	CASRDRVTDTQYF
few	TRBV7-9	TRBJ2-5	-	TGTGCCAGCAGCTTCGGGACGGGACAAGAGACCCAGTACTTC	CASSFGTGQETQYF
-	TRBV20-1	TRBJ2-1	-	TGCAGTACCTCGGGGCCGGGATACAATGAGCAGTTCTTC	CSTSGPGYNEQFF
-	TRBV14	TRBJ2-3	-	TGTGCCAGCAGCCAAGATCTTCCAGATACGCAGTATTTT	CASSQDLPDTQYF
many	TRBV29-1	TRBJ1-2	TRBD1	TGCAGCGCCGTCGGACAGGGTGGAGGGGGCTACACCTTC	CSAVGQGGGGYTF
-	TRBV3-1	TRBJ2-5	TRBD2	TGTGCCAGCAGCGACTATTTCCTAGCGGGACAAGAGACCCAGTACTTC	CASSDYFLAGQETQYF
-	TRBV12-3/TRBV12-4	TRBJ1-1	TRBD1	TGTGCCAGCAGACCGGGACAGGGCCAAGCTTTCTTT	CASRPGQGQAFF
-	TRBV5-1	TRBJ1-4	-	TGCGCCAGCAGCTTGATGGGGCTGCCGGATGAAAAACTGTTTTTT	CASSLMGLPDEKLFF
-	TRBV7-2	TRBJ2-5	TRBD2	TGTGCCAGCAGCCAGGGACTAGCGATCCAAGAGACCCAGTACTTC	CASSQGLAIQETQYF
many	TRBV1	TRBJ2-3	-	TGCACCAGCAGCCATGAAGAAGGTCCCACAGATACGCAGTATTTT	CTSSHEEGPTDTQYF
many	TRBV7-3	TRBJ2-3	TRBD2	TGTGCCAGCAGCTTAGGCGGGGGGGCTTTTGCTGGCACAGATACGCAGTATTTT	CASSLGGGAFAGTDTQYF
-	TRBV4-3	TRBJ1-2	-	TGCGCCAGCAGCCAAGTAGTGGCGTTCTATGGCTACACCTTC	CASSQVVAFYGYTF
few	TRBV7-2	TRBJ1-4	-	TGTGCCAGCAGCATAAACCAGAATGAAAAACTGTTTTTT	CASSINQNEKLFF
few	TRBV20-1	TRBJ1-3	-	TGCAGTGCTAGAGATGCCAGCTCTGGAAACACCATATATTTT	CSARDASSGNTIYF
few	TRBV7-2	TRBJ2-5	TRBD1	TGTGCCAGCAGTTTCACAGGGGGCGGGGAGGAGACCCAGTACTTC	CASSFTGGGEETQYF
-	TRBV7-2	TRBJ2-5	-	TGTGCCAGCAGCCCAAACAGGGGCGCGGGGGAGACCCAGTACTTC	CASSPNRGAGETQYF
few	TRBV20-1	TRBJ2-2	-	TGCAGTGCTAGAGCTAGATCGAACACCGGGGAGCTGTTTTTT	CSARARSNTGELFF
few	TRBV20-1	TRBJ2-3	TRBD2	TGCAGTGCTAGAGATCGAGCGGGGTCCACAGATACGCAGTATTTT	CSARDRAGSTDTQYF
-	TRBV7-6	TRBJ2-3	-	TGTGCCAGCAGACAGGGAGAGAGAACAGATACGCAGTATTTT	CASRQGERTDTQYF
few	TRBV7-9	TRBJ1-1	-	TGTGCCAGCAGCTTAGGAGCGGGGGTAGCTTTCTTT	CASSLGAGVAFF
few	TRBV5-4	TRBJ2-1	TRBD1	TGTGCCAGCAGACTAGACAGGGGGGCCTACAATGAGCAGTTCTTC	CASRLDRGAYNEQFF
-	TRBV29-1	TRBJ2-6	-	TGCAGCGTTATGAGGAACACATACTCTGGGGCCAACGTCCTGACTTTC	CSVMRNTYSGANVLTF
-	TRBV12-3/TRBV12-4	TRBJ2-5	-	TGTGCCAGCAGTTTTGTATGGGAGACCCAGTACTTC	CASSFVWETQYF
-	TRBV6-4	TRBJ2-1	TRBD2	TGTGCCAGCAGTGAGACTAGCGGGGGGTACGATGAGCAGTTCTTC	CASSETSGGYDEQFF